The 8 T cell receptor beta chains listed next were all sequenced from one sample in a study of shared T cell receptors in the human thymus. This table comes from immunoSEQ multiplex PCR, and its TCRdb copy is limited to in-frame clones, with some not included. The repertoire consists of 720,000 or so clones, with roughly 88% occurring once and the leading ten covering 0.0095% to 0.013%. The same data also went into a second study, on human thymus T cells.

The sample comprised thymocytes. The receptors originated from a girl under three years old with a congenital heart defect.

This chain uses TRBV5-1 with TRBJ1-5; no clear D. Deletions cut 5 bases from V and 2 bases from J, with 14 bases between. Germline CDR1 and CDR2: SGHRS and YFSETQ. The CDR3 has 15 amino acids. The CDR3 region has the DNA TGCGCCAGCAGGGGGAGCCTGGGAGGCAATCAGCCCCAGCATTTT. It yields the protein CASRGSLGGNQPQHF.

The J gene is TRBJ2-1, the V gene TRBV7-6; 8 nucleotides line up with TRBD1. Germline V gene lookup returns CDR1 SGHVS and CDR2 FNYEAQ. Trimming cost V 3 bases and J 6 bases; bases outside gene matches: 7. The CDR3 covers 15 residues. The CDR3 DNA reads TGTGCCAGCAGCTTGCCGGGACAGGAGGTCAATGAGCAGTTCTTC. This translates into CASSLPGQEVNEQFF.

The V gene is TRBV19, the J gene TRBJ1-1, with TRBD1 matching 9 bases. CDR3 length: 15 residues. Germline loops: CDR1 LNHDA, CDR2 SQIVND (reference sequence). Unmatched junction bases numbered 11, after V lost 5 bases and J lost 7 bases. CDR3 loop: CASSPIPGQGSEAFF. Here the CDR3 DNA reads TGTGCCAGTAGTCCAATCCCGGGACAGGGAAGTGAAGCTTTCTTT.

V and J are TRBV10-3 and TRBJ2-5; tentative D call: TRBD1 (6 bases). CDR3 length: 13 amino acids. V lost 8 bases to trimming and J lost 5 bases, with 15 bases between them. Germline-derived CDR1 and CDR2 are ENHRY and SYGVKD. This CDR3 is CAIGQGNGETQYF. In DNA, the CDR3 is TGTGCCATCGGTCAGGGGAATGGGGAGACCCAGTACTTC.

V is TRBV6-5 and J is TRBJ2-7; tentatively, D is TRBD2 (5 bases). The CDR3 covers 14 residues. V dropped 4 bases and J dropped 6 bases, with 16 bases sitting between them. The V gene's germline CDR1 is MNHEY and CDR2 SVGAGI. CDR3 coding DNA: TGTGCCAGCAGTTCCCGTGAGGGAGCTTCCGAGCAGTACTTC. Its translation is CASSSREGASEQYF.

V is TRBV7-2 and J is TRBJ2-1, with 10 nucleotides matching TRBD1. V lost 1 base and J lost 13; bases outside the gene matches: 4. CDR3 length equals 13 residues. Germline CDR1 and CDR2: SGHTA and FQGNSA. The CDR3 DNA is TGTGCCAGCAGCTTAGTCGGGGACAGGGGCCAGTTCTTC. It is translated as CASSLVGDRGQFF. The full variable domain, its missing parts supplied by reference TRBV7-2 and TRBJ2-1, is GAGVSQSPSNKVTEKGKDVELRCDPISGHTALYWYRQSLGQGLEFLIYFQGNSAPDKSGLPSDRFSAERTGGSVSTLTIQRTQQEDSAVYLCASSLVGDRGQFFGPGTRLTVL.

The rearrangement joins TRBV15 to TRBJ2-1, with 9 bases that match TRBD2. V shed 0 bases and J 4 bases; nucleotides not matched to a gene: 7. The length of the CDR3 is 17 residues. Germline values: CDR1 LNHNV, CDR2 YYDKDF (reference sequence). The CDR3 nucleotides read TGTGCCACCAGCAGAGACCGGGCGGGGGGGCAGTACAATGAGCAGTTCTTC. It codes for CATSRDRAGGQYNEQFF.

The chain employs TRBV9 and TRBJ1-1; tentative D call: TRBD1 (6 bases). This CDR3 has 17 amino acids. V shed 3 bases and J shed 1 base, with 19 bases lying between them. CDR1 is SGDLS, CDR2 YYNGEE, per germline. CDR3 coding DNA: TGTGCCAGCAGCGCTAGCTCCCGCAGGGGAGAGAACACTGAAGCTTTCTTT. It is translated as CASSASSRRGENTEAFF.